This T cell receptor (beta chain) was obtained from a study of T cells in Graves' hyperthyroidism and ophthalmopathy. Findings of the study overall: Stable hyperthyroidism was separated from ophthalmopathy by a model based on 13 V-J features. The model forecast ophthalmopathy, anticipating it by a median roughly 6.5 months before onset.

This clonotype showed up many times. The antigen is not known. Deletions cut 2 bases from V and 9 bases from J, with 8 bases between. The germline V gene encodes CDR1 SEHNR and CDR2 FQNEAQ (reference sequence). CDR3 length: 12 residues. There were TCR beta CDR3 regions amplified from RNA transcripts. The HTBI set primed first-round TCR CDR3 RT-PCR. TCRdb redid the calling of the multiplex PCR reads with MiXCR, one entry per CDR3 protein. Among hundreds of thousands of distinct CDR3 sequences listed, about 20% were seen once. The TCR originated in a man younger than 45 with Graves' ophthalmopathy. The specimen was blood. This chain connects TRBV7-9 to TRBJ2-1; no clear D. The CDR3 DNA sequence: TGTGCCAGCAGCTTACGGCACAGTGAGCAGTTCTTC. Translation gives CASSLRHSEQFF.